Listed below are T cell receptor beta chains from one sample, sequenced in a study of early T cells in non-severe SARS-CoV-2 infection. Each CDR3 protein is one row after TCRdb ran MiXCR on the 5' RACE reads. This table holds tens of thousands of distinct CDR3 sequences, less than 20% found once. This sample comprised whole blood, obtained at baseline. The receptors shown here come from an adult who was a healthcare worker with PCR-confirmed SARS-CoV-2 infection or an uninfected control (not recorded which). The CDR3 runs from the conserved cysteine through the conserved F or W. D genes are given only for firm matches. Part of the rows lack a size; the others show once, few, many or a class for expanded clones.

v_call	j_call	d_call	cdr3_length	clone_size	cdr3_aa	cdr3_nt
TRBV7-2	TRBJ2-1	.	15	.	CASSLGQVAYNEQFF	TGTGCCAGCAGCTTAGGCCAGGTAGCCTACAATGAGCAGTTCTTC
TRBV20-1	TRBJ2-3	.	11	few	CSASSRDTQYF	TGCAGTGCTAGTTCGCGAGATACGCAGTATTTT
TRBV5-6	TRBJ2-5	.	16	.	CASSPLGSGDQETQYF	TGTGCCAGCAGCCCCCTAGGGTCGGGGGACCAAGAGACCCAGTACTTC
TRBV18	TRBJ2-7	.	12	.	CASSSGPYEQYF	TGTGCCAGCTCATCGGGCCCCTACGAGCAGTACTTC
TRBV9	TRBJ2-7	.	13	.	CASSVGGSYEQYF	TGTGCCAGCAGCGTGGGCGGTTCCTACGAGCAGTACTTC
TRBV19	TRBJ1-5	TRBD1	16	few	CASSPGQGNSNQPQHF	TGTGCCAGTAGTCCAGGACAGGGGAATAGCAATCAGCCCCAGCATTTT
TRBV7-9	TRBJ2-3	TRBD2	15	few	CASSPRLAGADTQYF	TGTGCCAGCAGTCCTAGACTAGCGGGGGCAGATACGCAGTATTTT
TRBV3-1	TRBJ2-1	.	12	.	CASSSPRVVQFF	TGTGCCAGCAGCTCTCCGAGGGTTGTGCAGTTCTTC
TRBV6-5	TRBJ2-7	.	11	.	CATNRGLLQYF	TGTGCCACGAACCGGGGCCTCCTGCAGTACTTC
TRBV7-2	TRBJ2-7	.	13	few	CASSPSQAYEQYF	TGTGCCAGCAGCCCCAGCCAGGCCTACGAGCAGTACTTC
TRBV29-1	TRBJ2-1	.	13	few	CSVVGQGGTEQFF	TGCAGCGTTGTGGGGCAGGGGGGAACTGAGCAGTTCTTC
TRBV6-5	TRBJ1-1	TRBD1	13	few	CASSVDRAGEAFF	TGTGCCAGCAGCGTAGACAGGGCTGGTGAAGCTTTCTTT
TRBV6-1	TRBJ2-3	TRBD1	15	.	CASIDGTGGTDTQYF	TGTGCCAGCATTGATGGGACAGGGGGCACAGATACGCAGTATTTT
TRBV5-1	TRBJ1-2	.	14	many	CASSLGQELYGYTF	TGCGCCAGCAGCTTGGGACAGGAGTTATATGGCTACACCTTC
TRBV3-1	TRBJ1-4	.	14	few	CASSQREGGEKLFF	TGTGCCAGCAGCCAGAGGGAGGGTGGCGAAAAACTGTTTTTT
TRBV10-1	TRBJ1-6	TRBD1	14	once	CASTPDRDNSPLHF	TGCGCCAGCACCCCGGACAGGGATAATTCACCCCTCCACTTT
TRBV9	TRBJ2-5	.	13	.	CASSMGLEETQYF	TGTGCCAGCAGCATGGGCCTCGAAGAGACCCAGTACTTC
TRBV5-1	TRBJ2-2	TRBD1	15	few	CASRSRTGFTGELFF	TGCGCCAGCCGAAGCCGGACAGGGTTCACCGGGGAGCTGTTTTTT
TRBV7-2	TRBJ2-3	TRBD2	16	few	CASSRFSGRAADTQYF	TGTGCCAGCAGCAGATTTAGCGGGAGGGCCGCAGATACGCAGTATTTT
TRBV6-6	TRBJ2-3	.	11	many	CASSHTDTQYF	TGTGCCAGCAGTCACACAGATACGCAGTATTTT
TRBV2	TRBJ2-2	.	15	few	CASSEAPDPTGELFF	TGTGCCAGCAGTGAAGCGCCCGATCCTACCGGGGAGCTGTTTTTT
TRBV25-1	TRBJ2-3	TRBD2	19	many	CATRLPGLAGGIGTDTQYF	TGTGCCACCCGGCTACCGGGACTAGCGGGAGGGATTGGCACAGATACGCAGTATTTT
TRBV28	TRBJ2-3	.	19	few	CASSSPDRLMGRGADTQYF	TGTGCCAGCAGTTCTCCCGACAGACTCATGGGGCGCGGTGCAGATACGCAGTATTTT
TRBV3-1	TRBJ2-2	.	14	few	CASSQGHNTGELFF	TGTGCCAGCAGCCAGGGACATAACACCGGGGAGCTGTTTTTT
TRBV5-4	TRBJ1-2	.	15	few	CASRRVGHGTGGYTF	TGTGCCAGCAGAAGGGTCGGCCACGGAACCGGTGGCTACACCTTC
TRBV6-6	TRBJ1-1	.	15	.	CASSYGGSLNTEAFF	TGTGCCAGCAGTTATGGCGGCAGCCTGAACACTGAAGCTTTCTTT
TRBV28	TRBJ2-1	TRBD2	15	.	CASSPAGGPTYEQFF	TGTGCCAGCAGTCCCGCGGGGGGGCCGACCTATGAGCAGTTCTTC
TRBV5-1	TRBJ2-2	.	15	.	CASSLSAQNTGELFF	TGCGCCAGCAGCTTGTCCGCCCAGAACACCGGGGAGCTGTTTTTT
TRBV2	TRBJ2-5	.	12	many	CASSVRGETQYF	TGTGCCAGCAGTGTGAGGGGAGAGACCCAGTACTTC
TRBV5-1	TRBJ2-6	.	16	few	CASSLITGAGANVLTF	TGCGCCAGCAGCTTAATTACAGGAGCTGGGGCCAACGTCCTGACTTTC
TRBV7-8	TRBJ2-7	.	13	few	CASSPKTAYEQYF	TGTGCCAGCAGCCCTAAGACAGCATACGAGCAGTACTTC
TRBV6-5	TRBJ2-7	.	14	.	CASRKGMGAYEQYF	TGTGCCAGCAGGAAGGGAATGGGTGCCTACGAGCAGTACTTC
TRBV6-5	TRBJ2-4	TRBD1	15	.	CASRQGQGAGNIQYF	TGTGCCAGCAGACAGGGACAGGGGGCCGGAAACATTCAGTACTTC
TRBV5-4	TRBJ2-5	.	15	few	CASTRDIRVQETQYF	TGTGCCAGCACCCGGGACATTCGAGTACAAGAGACCCAGTACTTC
TRBV27	TRBJ2-3	.	15	few	CASSFRAERTDTQYF	TGTGCCAGCAGTTTCAGGGCGGAGCGCACAGATACGCAGTATTTT
TRBV5-1	TRBJ1-4	.	14	few	CASSGTDGNEKLFF	TGCGCCAGCTCCGGGACGGATGGAAATGAAAAACTGTTTTTT
TRBV2	TRBJ2-1	.	15	few	CASSEDRVVRNEQFF	TGTGCCAGCAGTGAAGACAGGGTAGTAAGAAATGAGCAGTTCTTC
TRBV6-5	TRBJ2-1	TRBD2	15	.	CASSVGASGYNEQFF	TGTGCCAGCAGCGTCGGGGCTAGCGGTTACAATGAGCAGTTCTTC